This T cell receptor (beta chain) was recorded in a study of monozygotic twins with inflammatory bowel disease. CDR1 DFQATT and CDR2 SNEGSKA come from the germline V gene (reference sequence). The CDR3 is 14 amino acids. As for this clonotype: As yet, its antigen is unknown.

TCRdb re-called the 5' RACE reads and catalogs CDR3 proteins one per entry, DNA excluded. The data show over 100,000 distinct CDR3 sequences, and the top ten clones hold about an eighth. Findings and caveats of the study: Clonotype sharing was lower in IBD patients than healthy twins, most markedly with disease activity. Support was absent for any single strong signal or clonotype linked to IBD.

The sequencing input was blood. V gene TRBV20-1 combines with J gene TRBJ1-1; the D call from TCRdb, TRBD1, cannot be confirmed without DNA. This receptor was identified in a human donor with ulcerative colitis or Crohn's disease, or a healthy co-twin of an affected twin (not recorded which). The CDR3 loop is CSAFGQGRWTEAFF.